The 9 T cell receptor beta chains below come from one sample, sequenced in a study of T cells expressing NK-cell markers. From its re-call of the 5' RACE reads, TCRdb lists each CDR3 protein once, without DNA. The specimen's table records some 390,000 distinct CDR3 sequences. Specimen: blood T cells: a sorted CD56 or NKG2C T cell subset, CD4+ or CD8+ T cells, or bulk PBMC T cells (not recorded which). The receptors originated from a woman in her fifties or sixties in good health.

The chain recombines TRBV10-3 with TRBJ2-1; TCRdb picks TRBD2, but there is no DNA to check that call. CDR1 and CDR2 from the germline V gene are ENHRY and SYGVKD. The CDR3 has 14 residues. The chain's CDR3 is CAIRADRSGSEQFF.

The chain couples TRBV10-3 to TRBJ2-1; lacking DNA, the TRBD2 call made by TCRdb goes unchecked. This CDR3 spans 14 amino acids. Per germline, CDR1 ENHRY and CDR2 SYGVKD. This CDR3 is CAVQWDSSYNEQFF.

The chain uses TRBV4-1 and TRBJ2-2. CDR1 is MGHRA, CDR2 YSYEKL, per germline. This CDR3 contains 15 residues. Here the CDR3 reads CASSQGSGIGGELFF.

V gene TRBV20-1 combines with J gene TRBJ2-7; no DNA is available, so the TRBD1 call from TCRdb remains unchecked. Germline CDR1 is DFQATT and CDR2 is SNEGSKA (reference sequence). This CDR3 is built from 15 residues. This CDR3 reads CSARERLAAPLFRYF.

This chain links TRBV27 with TRBJ1-2; TCRdb's D call, TRBD1, is unchecked because there is no DNA. Germline CDR1 reads MNHEY; CDR2 reads SMNVEV (reference sequence). The CDR3 runs to 14 residues. CDR3 sequence reads: CASSPGFWNYGYTF.

The CDR3 loop is CASSLSGWNNEQFF. This sequence joins TRBV5-1 and TRBJ2-1. Germline V gene data show CDR1 as SGHRS and CDR2 as YFSETQ. This CDR3 spans 14 amino acids.

The chain is built from TRBV28 and TRBJ2-7; TCRdb's D call of TRBD1 is untestable without DNA. The CDR3 covers 16 residues. Germline CDR1 and CDR2: MDHEN and SYDVKM. The CDR3 sequence: CASSLAGQDNSYEQYF.

V usage is TRBV23-1 and J usage is TRBJ2-2; TCRdb proposes TRBD2, but this gene call is untestable without DNA. TRBV23-1 is filed as an ORF, its function uncertain. This CDR3 region has 17 residues. This chain's CDR3 is CASSQWATSGSTGELFF.

The CDR3 sequence: CATTSRLDVNNEQFF. This rearrangement joins TRBV24-1 to TRBJ2-1; no DNA is available, so the TRBD2 call from TCRdb remains unchecked. The CDR3 covers 15 residues. Germline CDR1 reads KGHDR; CDR2 reads SFDVKD.